Each of the 28 T cell receptor beta chains below was sequenced from the same sample in a study of blood T cells in healthy people across ages. The authors ran a second PCR of about 6 to 12 cycles using a sample-barcoded 5' primer and a J-beta primer mix. MiXCR, run by TCRdb on the 5' RACE reads, gives a single entry per CDR3 protein. Here the sample spans almost 550,000 distinct CDR3 sequences, more than 20% being singletons. These data also featured in a second study, about T cells of mothers and their children.

Sequencing was done on a sample of blood. The origin of the receptors is a boy aged 5-17 years in good health.

This clonotype has more than one count but fewer than ten. V and J are TRBV7-8 and TRBJ2-5; no clear D gene. In germline, CDR1 is SGHVS, CDR2 FQNEAQ. This CDR3 is built from 12 residues. The V end lost 3 bases, the J end lost 4 bases, and 6 bases lay between the germline ends. CDR3 in DNA: TGTGCCAGCAGCTTTGGGGTAGAGACCCAGTACTTC. This codes for CASSFGVETQYF.

The chain joins TRBV20-1 to TRBJ2-3, with 13 bases that match TRBD2. CDR1 DFQATT and CDR2 SNEGSKA come from the germline V gene (reference sequence). The ends lost 6 bases at V and 5 bases at J; junction bases unmatched: 14. This CDR3 has 17 amino acids. CDR3 in amino acids: CSATTSGRAAGVDTQYF. The CDR3 nucleotides are TGCAGTGCGACCACTAGCGGGAGGGCCGCTGGTGTAGATACGCAGTATTTT.

The CDR3 reads CASSRPGPYGYTF. The CDR3 bases are TGTGCCAGCAGCCGACCGGGACCCTACGGCTACACCTTC. The genes are TRBV7-9 and TRBJ1-2, with D possibly TRBD1 on 5 matching bases. Per germline, CDR1 SEHNR and CDR2 FQNEAQ (reference sequence). V lost 5 bases and J 8 bases, leaving 15 bases between the germline ends. The CDR3 totals 13 residues.

This clonotype came up once. This rearrangement joins TRBV15 to TRBJ2-7; D may be TRBD2 (5 bases). The CDR3 loop spans 14 amino acids. Trimming removed 0 bases at V and 3 bases at J, with 9 bases between. Germline CDR1 and CDR2: LNHNV and YYDKDF (reference sequence). CDR3 in amino acids: CATSRDLASYEQYF. CDR3 sequence (DNA): TGTGCCACCAGCAGAGATCTAGCAAGCTACGAGCAGTACTTC.

This clonotype was counted between two and nine times. One end of the junction varies from germline; a read error may be responsible. The chain carries TRBV28 and TRBJ1-2, with 7 bases identical to TRBD1. There are 18 residues in the CDR3. CDR1 is MDHEN, CDR2 SYDVKM, per germline. The CDR3 coding sequence is TGTGCCAGCAGTTCCCCCCGGGACAGATATCTTTCTAACTATGGTTACACCTTC. Translation gives CASSSPRDRYLSNYGYTF.

This clonotype occurred a few times. This chain joins TRBV2 and TRBJ2-5, with 10 bases that match TRBD2. The germline gives CDR1 SNHLY, CDR2 FYNNEI. The CDR3 has 15 amino acids. V was clipped by 4 bases and J by 2 bases; unmatched bases: 4. The CDR3 DNA is TGTGCCAGCAGTGTCCTTAGCGGGGGGCAAGAGACCCAGTACTTC. It yields the protein CASSVLSGGQETQYF.

The chain recombines TRBV28 with TRBJ2-1, with D unclear. Per the germline V gene, CDR1 is MDHEN and CDR2 is SYDVKM. The CDR3 runs 15 residues. The germline V and J ends were trimmed by 6 bases and 1 base, with 13 bases remaining between them. The CDR3 DNA is TGTGCCAGCAGAGCCTATGAGACGTCCTACAATGAGCAGTTCTTC. The encoded protein is CASRAYETSYNEQFF.

This clonotype occurred a few times. V usage is TRBV20-1 and J usage is TRBJ1-1; 10 nucleotides line up with TRBD1. Germline lookup yields CDR1 DFQATT and CDR2 SNEGSKA (reference sequence). The junction had 12 bases not matched to a gene; V was cut back by 2 bases and J by 6 bases. CDR3 length: 16 amino acids. Written as DNA, the CDR3 is TGCAGTGCTAGATTAGGCGGGACAGGGGTATTTTCTGAAGCTTTCTTT. Its translation: CSARLGGTGVFSEAFF.

The chain carries TRBV20-1 and TRBJ2-1; D possibly corresponds to TRBD2 (5 bases). The germline V gene encodes CDR1 DFQATT and CDR2 SNEGSKA (reference sequence). V was cut by 0 bases and J by 1 base, with 13 bases left in between. This CDR3 has 16 residues. Here the CDR3 DNA reads TGCAGTGCTAGAGATCGACGCCTAGCTTCCTACAATGAGCAGTTCTTC. Translated: CSARDRRLASYNEQFF.

This clonotype was observed a handful of times. At one of its ends the junction is not consistent with the germline gene, which may arise from a read error. This chain connects TRBV29-1 to TRBJ2-3; D uncertain. Looked up from germline, CDR1 is SQVTM and CDR2 is ANQGSEA. This CDR3 spans 15 amino acids. The CDR3 loop is CSVEGNKRFPDTQYF. The CDR3 nucleotides read TGCAGCGTGGAAGGTAACAAAAGGTTCCCAGATACGCAGTATTTT.

The CDR3 is CASRPVQGGNTEAFF. The CDR3 coding sequence is TGTGCCAGCAGACCGGTGCAGGGTGGGAACACTGAAGCTTTCTTT. The chain is built from TRBV13 and TRBJ1-1; weak D call: TRBD1 (5 bases). This CDR3 has 15 residues. CDR1 is PRHDT and CDR2 is FYEKMQ in the germline V gene (reference sequence). V was clipped by 6 bases and J by 1 base, with 15 bases between them.

In its sample, this clonotype was seen a few times. This sequence joins TRBV2 and TRBJ1-4; 11 bases are a match to TRBD1. The CDR3 spans 14 residues. V lost 6 bases and J lost 6; bases outside the gene matches: 3. Germline CDR1 SNHLY, CDR2 FYNNEI. CDR3 bases: TGTGCCAGCAGGGACAGGGGGCTGTATGAAAAACTGTTTTTT. Protein product: CASRDRGLYEKLFF. The full variable domain, its missing parts supplied by reference TRBV2 and TRBJ1-4, is EPEVTQTPSHQVTQMGQEVILRCVPISNHLYFYWYRQILGQKVEFLVSFYNNEISEKSEIFDDQFSVERPDGSNFTLKIRSTKLEDSAMYFCASRDRGLYEKLFFGSGTQLSVL.

Here the CDR3 reads CASSLEGWAGANVLTF. The CDR3, as DNA: TGTGCCAGCAGTTTAGAAGGGTGGGCTGGGGCCAACGTCCTGACTTTC. The chain uses TRBV28 and TRBJ2-6; D is unclear. From germline, CDR1 is MDHEN and CDR2 SYDVKM. V lost 2 bases, J lost 2 bases, and 10 bases lay in between. The CDR3 covers 16 residues.

The chain employs TRBV4-2 and TRBJ2-6, with 12 bases matching TRBD2. After removal of 4 bases from V and 0 bases from J, the junction contained 13 bases not matched to a gene. This CDR3 spans 21 amino acids. Germline CDR1 LGHNA, CDR2 YNFKEQ. CDR3 residues: CASSRTSGASALLSGANVLTF. CDR3 nucleotide sequence: TGTGCCAGCAGCCGGACTAGCGGGGCCTCAGCTCTCCTCTCTGGGGCCAACGTCCTGACTTTC.

This clonotype appeared a few times. The rearrangement links TRBV5-1 to TRBJ2-3, with D perhaps being TRBD1 or TRBD2 (5 bases each). From germline, CDR1 is SGHRS and CDR2 YFSETQ. This CDR3 region has 14 residues. The V gene lost 4 bases and the J gene lost 2 bases, with 11 bases spanning the gap. The CDR3 nucleotides are TGCGCCAGCAGCGAAGGGACCGCCACAGATACGCAGTATTTT. This translates into CASSEGTATDTQYF.

This clonotype has a handful of counts. V and J are TRBV5-1 and TRBJ2-6; TRBD2 matches 10 bases. From germline, CDR1 is SGHRS and CDR2 YFSETQ. The CDR3 covers 18 residues. V lost 0 bases to trimming and J lost 4 bases; unmatched junction nucleotides: 7. CDR3 amino acids: CASSLVASGSSGANVLTF. The CDR3 DNA sequence: TGCGCCAGCAGCTTGGTGGCTAGCGGGAGCTCCGGGGCCAACGTCCTGACTTTC.

This clonotype has only a few counts. The CDR3, as DNA: TGCAGTGCCATAGGTATCGGGGAGGGTACCACTAAGAACTCCTACAATGAGCAGTTCTTC. As protein: CSAIGIGEGTTKNSYNEQFF. The chain has TRBV20-1 and TRBJ2-1, with 7 bases fitting TRBD2. Germline V gene sequence: CDR1 DFQATT, CDR2 SNEGSKA (reference sequence). There are 20 residues in the CDR3. Trimming at V came to 6 bases and at J to 0 bases, leaving 23 bases not matched to a gene.

The rearrangement uses TRBV27 and TRBJ2-3; possibly TRBD2 for D (6 bases). V shed 8 bases and J shed 2 bases, with 17 bases lying between them. This CDR3 contains 15 residues. Germline loops: CDR1 MNHEY, CDR2 SMNVEV (reference sequence). The CDR3 DNA sequence: TGTGCCAGCGCCTGGGCCTGGGGGGTCACAGATACGCAGTATTTT. Encoded protein: CASAWAWGVTDTQYF.

V usage is TRBV6-2 or TRBV6-3 and J usage is TRBJ2-5; possibly TRBD1 or TRBD2 for D (5 bases each). The last part of the DNA fits TRBJ2-7 better; the J call may be wrong. The CDR3 is 14 residues long. Germline V lookup: CDR1 MNHEY, CDR2 SVGEGT. The CDR3 region has the DNA TGTGCCAGCAGGCCCTTGGGGGTCTCCTACGAGCAGTACTTC. It specifies CASRPLGVSYEQYF.

This clonotype was counted between two and nine times. The rearrangement uses TRBV18 and TRBJ2-1; D perhaps matches TRBD1 (6 bases). The V gene's germline CDR1 is KGHSH and CDR2 LQKENI. Trimming stripped 8 bases from V and 0 bases from J, with 14 bases between. The CDR3 totals 15 residues. The CDR3 loop is CASHPGVSSYNEQFF. The DNA for the CDR3 is TGTGCCAGCCACCCAGGGGTGAGCTCCTACAATGAGCAGTTCTTC.

The rearrangement uses TRBV7-2 and TRBJ2-1, with TRBD2 matching over 14 bases. The DNA matches TRBJ2-5 better at its end, which makes the J call doubtful. The CDR3 spans 17 residues. Germline V gives CDR1 SGHTA, CDR2 FQGNSA. CDR3 protein: CASRGLAGERGQETQYF. The DNA for the CDR3 is TGTGCCAGCAGGGGACTAGCGGGAGAGAGGGGCCAAGAGACCCAGTACTTC.

This clonotype has only a few counts. The chain links TRBV6-6 to TRBJ2-5; no clear D. The DNA matches TRBJ2-7 better at its end, which makes the J call doubtful. CDR1 is MNHNY, CDR2 SVGAGI, per germline (reference sequence). The CDR3 runs to 11 residues. The CDR3 here is CASSRSDEQYF. The CDR3 region has the DNA TGTGCCAGCAGCCGTTCTGACGAGCAGTACTTC.

CDR3 DNA: TGCGCCAGCAGTATTTTTCCCACCTACGAGCAGTACTTC. Its translation is CASSIFPTYEQYF. The chain recombines TRBV4-1 with TRBJ2-7; D is undetermined. Trimming stripped 6 bases from V and 2 bases from J, with 11 bases between. The CDR3 consists of 13 residues. Looked up from germline, CDR1 is MGHRA and CDR2 is YSYEKL.

This CDR3 reads CASSSSLTSSQETQYF. Written as DNA, the CDR3 is TGTGCCAGCAGCTCGAGCCTTACTAGCAGCCAAGAGACCCAGTACTTC. The V call is TRBV7-9, the J call TRBJ2-5, with D possibly being TRBD2 (6 bases). The germline V gene has CDR1 SEHNR and CDR2 FQNEAQ (reference sequence). CDR3 length: 16 amino acids. V was trimmed by 4 bases and J by 1 base, leaving 16 bases between them.

This clonotype occurred many times. This chain uses TRBV20-1 with TRBJ2-5; D call uncertain. This CDR3 spans 11 amino acids. With 1 base removed from V and 2 bases from J, the gap between germline ends came to 2 bases. Germline V gene lookup returns CDR1 DFQATT and CDR2 SNEGSKA (reference sequence). Written as DNA, the CDR3 is TGCAGTGCTAGAGCTCAAGAGACCCAGTACTTC. It codes for CSARAQETQYF.

This clonotype is a singleton in its sample. The chain links TRBV5-1 to TRBJ2-5; D unclear. In germline, CDR1 is SGHRS, CDR2 YFSETQ. The V end was cut by 0 bases, the J end by 5 bases, with 14 bases between. CDR3 length: 15 amino acids. Here the CDR3 DNA reads TGCGCCAGCAGCTTGGCGGAAGGTCGATACGAGACCCAGTACTTC. Translating it yields CASSLAEGRYETQYF.

Comments on this clonotype: The junction departs from germline at one end; a sequencing error may be responsible. This chain joins TRBV29-1 and TRBJ2-1, with 8 bases identical to TRBD2. The germline V gene encodes CDR1 SQVTM and CDR2 ANQGSEA. The CDR3 contains 12 residues. CDR3 DNA sequence: TGTAGCGCTTGGGGAACTAGCGGCAGTGCGGTCTTC. This translates into CSAWGTSGSAVF.

This clonotype has more than one count but fewer than ten. The chain combines TRBV19 with TRBJ1-6, with 7 bases that match TRBD1. The CDR3 is 13 amino acids. Germline V gene data show CDR1 as LNHDA and CDR2 as SQIVND (reference sequence). V lost 9 bases to trimming and J lost 3 bases; unmatched junction nucleotides: 2. This CDR3 is CASGTDYNSPLHF. Here the CDR3 DNA reads TGTGCCAGCGGGACAGACTATAATTCACCCCTCCACTTT.